Given below is one T cell receptor (beta chain) in context. This clonotype was picked up a small number of times. This clone's antigen is unknown. Nothing much larger sits one base from this clone, and base qualities are not available. The source of the sample is a study of T-cell reconstitution after alpha-beta-depleted transplantation in children (dated by TCRdb to 2015 to 2016). Regarding the complete study: The study quantitatively tracked T-cell immune reconstitution after TCRalphabeta/CD19-depleted allogeneic hematopoietic cell transplantation in children using TCR repertoire profiling.

The library relied on PCR. TCRdb shows the sequencer as Illumina HiSeq 2500. Molecular barcoding was employed in the preparation of TCR libraries, with unique molecular identifiers being used to normalize TCRbeta repertoire quantification. TCRdb itself trimmed the public reads at Q25 with fastp, ran MiXCR and retained productive beta chains. CDR3 protein duplicates are merged, each entry listing the most common genes and DNA. This sample is represented by some 400,000 distinct CDR3 sequences; around 20% of them were singletons. In total, the top ten clones hold less than 4.5% of the sample. The sample in question was PBMCs from the stem cell graft donor, obtained from the stem cell graft. This clonotype was obtained from a human donor who donated a stem cell graft to a child with acute myeloid leukemia.

In nucleotide form, the sequence is TGTGCCAGCAGCCAAGTTGTAGCGGAGAACAATGAGCAGTTCTTC. It is translated as CASSQVVAENNEQFF. The sequence is built from TRBV4-2 and TRBJ2-1; a weak D assignment points to TRBD2 (6 bases agree). The CDR3 sequence holds 15 residues, the cysteine and phenylalanine included. CDR3 DNA only is kept here, 45 bases in frame from base 1. The V end loses 1 base and the J end loses 5 bases, and a stretch of 12 bases separates them. According to the germline V gene, CDR1 reads LGHNA and CDR2 reads YNFKEQ.